Below, 27 T cell receptor beta chains from the same sample are listed, as sequenced in a study of glioma-infiltrating T cells after dendritic cell vaccination. Sequencing was performed with immunoSEQ multiplex PCR; in TCRdb, only in-frame clones are kept and a portion is missing. Of tens of thousands of clones listed, 90% to 95% are singletons. The sample here was blood, taken before dendritic cell vaccination. These receptors were obtained from a human donor with glioblastoma.

Only one count was recorded for this clone. This sequence joins TRBV9 and TRBJ2-3; TRBD2 agrees at 8 bases. The CDR3 loop spans 14 amino acids. The junction had 6 bases not matched to a gene; V was cut back by 3 bases and J by 6 bases. Germline-derived CDR1 and CDR2 are SGDLS and YYNGEE. The chain's CDR3 is CASSDSGVGDTQYF. CDR3 in DNA: TGTGCCAGCAGCGATAGCGGGGTGGGCGATACGCAGTATTTT.

The rearrangement links TRBV2 to TRBJ1-4; D is uncertain. CDR3 size: 12 residues. Germline V gene data show CDR1 as SNHLY and CDR2 as FYNNEI. The V gene lost 4 bases and the J gene lost 7 bases, with 7 bases spanning the gap. DNA of the CDR3: TGTGCCAGCAGTGGGGCCGGTGAAAAACTGTTTTTT. Its protein is CASSGAGEKLFF.

As DNA, the CDR3 is TGTGCCAGTAGTATAAGCCCCTCTAGCGGGGGGATGAATGAGCAGTTCTTC. Translating it yields CASSISPSSGGMNEQFF. This chain uses TRBV19 with TRBJ2-1, with TRBD2 matching over 11 bases. Germline loops: CDR1 LNHDA, CDR2 SQIVND (reference sequence). Trimming at V came to 2 bases and at J to 7 bases, leaving 10 bases not matched to a gene. The CDR3 covers 17 residues. Drawing the rest from reference TRBV19 and TRBJ2-1, the complete variable domain is DGGITQSPKYLFRKEGQNVTLSCEQNLNHDAMYWYRQDPGQGLRLIYYSQIVNDFQKGDIAEGYSVSREKKESFPLTVTSAQKNPTAFYLCASSISPSSGGMNEQFFGPGTRLTVL.

The sample holds a few counts of this clone. The chain combines TRBV5-4 with TRBJ2-7; 7 positions agree with TRBD2. Germline values: CDR1 SGHNT, CDR2 YYREEE (reference sequence). Trimming at V came to 4 bases and at J to 2 bases, leaving 9 bases not matched to a gene. This CDR3 is 15 amino acids long. Here the CDR3 reads CASSNRDYQTYEQYF. The CDR3 DNA follows: TGTGCCAGCAGCAACCGGGACTATCAAACCTACGAGCAGTACTTC.

The J gene is TRBJ1-2, the V gene TRBV12-5; maybe TRBD1 (5 bases). The CDR3 extends over 16 amino acids. Germline V gene lookup returns CDR1 LGHNT and CDR2 FRNRAP. The V end lost 2 bases, the J end lost 2 bases, and 15 bases lay between the germline ends. Here the CDR3 reads CASGLSPWGGNYGYTF. The CDR3 DNA reads as TGTGCTAGTGGTTTGTCTCCGTGGGGGGGGAACTATGGCTACACCTTC.

V usage is TRBV10-1 and J usage is TRBJ1-4, with a weak D call TRBD1 (6 bases). The CDR3 has 13 residues. V was trimmed by 4 bases and J by 8 bases, leaving 11 bases between them. Germline-derived CDR1 and CDR2 are WNHNN and SYGVQD (reference sequence). The CDR3 spells CASSAGQLEKLFF. The DNA for the CDR3 is TGCGCCAGCAGTGCCGGACAGTTAGAAAAACTGTTTTTT.

The chain recombines TRBV19 with TRBJ2-1; weak D call: TRBD2 (6 bases). The V gene lost 5 bases and the J gene lost 6 bases, with 20 bases spanning the gap. CDR1 LNHDA and CDR2 SQIVND come from the germline V gene (reference sequence). The CDR3 length is 16 residues. CDR3 DNA: TGTGCCAGTAGTCTCCCCCACGGGGGTTCGGGCAATGAGCAGTTCTTC. Translation gives CASSLPHGGSGNEQFF.

In this sample, this clone turned up once. V is TRBV15 and J is TRBJ1-2; D is uncertain. The ends were cut back, 0 bases at V and 4 bases at J, with 12 bases in the middle. This CDR3 region has 15 residues. Germline CDR1 reads LNHNV; CDR2 reads YYDKDF (reference sequence). CDR3 sequence (DNA): TGTGCCACCAGCAGAGATCTCGGGGAGGGCTATGGCTACACCTTC. This sequence encodes CATSRDLGEGYGYTF.

The chain joins TRBV28 to TRBJ2-1; 12 bases line up with TRBD2. The CDR3 totals 16 residues. The junction had 3 bases not matched to a gene; V was cut back by 3 bases and J by 3 bases. From germline, CDR1 is MDHEN and CDR2 SYDVKM. The CDR3 region has the DNA TGTGCCAGCAGTTTGACTAGCGGGGGCTACTACAATGAGCAGTTCTTC. This encodes CASSLTSGGYYNEQFF.

V and J are TRBV19 and TRBJ1-6; 8 bases line up with TRBD1. This CDR3 has 13 amino acids. V gave up 8 bases and J gave up 6 bases; unmatched junction bases: 3. Germline values: CDR1 LNHDA, CDR2 SQIVND (reference sequence). The CDR3 protein is CASSDRANSPLHF. CDR3 DNA: TGTGCCAGTTCGGACAGGGCTAATTCACCCCTCCACTTT.

This chain connects TRBV6-1 to TRBJ2-7, with D possibly being TRBD1 (6 bases). The V gene's germline CDR1 is MNHNS and CDR2 SASEGT. V shed 3 bases and J shed 2 bases, with 20 bases lying between them. CDR3 length equals 17 residues. The CDR3 coding sequence is TGTGCCAGCAGTGAGGGGGCTTTGACTCGAAATCCCTACGAGCAGTACTTC. This translates into CASSEGALTRNPYEQYF.

The chain has TRBV18 and TRBJ1-1; D is ambiguous. This CDR3 is built from 13 residues. The V and J ends lost 2 bases and 6 bases respectively, with 10 bases between them. The germline gives CDR1 KGHSH, CDR2 LQKENI. The CDR3: CASSPGQTPEAFF. In DNA, the CDR3 is TGTGCCAGCTCACCAGGGCAGACCCCTGAAGCTTTCTTT.

The chain has TRBV2 and TRBJ1-1; D may be TRBD1 (6 bases). V was clipped by 3 bases and J by 5 bases, with 10 bases between them. Germline CDR1 SNHLY, CDR2 FYNNEI. CDR3 length equals 13 residues. DNA for the CDR3: TGTGCCAGCAGTGATCAGGGACAAACTGAAGCTTTCTTT. It translates to CASSDQGQTEAFF.

The rearrangement links TRBV18 to TRBJ2-5; TRBD1 matches 7 bases. Germline CDR1 and CDR2: KGHSH and LQKENI. Losses at the gene ends were 3 bases for V and 5 bases for J; bases not matched to a gene: 12. CDR3 length: 16 amino acids. CDR3 amino acids: CASSPKGTVLSETQYF. CDR3 in DNA: TGTGCCAGCTCACCGAAAGGGACAGTCCTATCGGAGACCCAGTACTTC.

A few counts support this clone. This chain joins TRBV4-1 and TRBJ1-5; a weak D match, TRBD1 (6 bases). The CDR3 runs 16 residues. The germline CDR1 and CDR2 sequences are MGHRA and YSYEKL. Trimming removed 6 bases at V and 2 bases at J, with 17 bases between. CDR3 loop: CASSQGRGARNQPQHF. CDR3 in DNA: TGCGCCAGCAGTCAGGGTCGGGGGGCCCGCAATCAGCCCCAGCATTTT.

V usage is TRBV6-1 and J usage is TRBJ1-2, with 10 nucleotides matching TRBD1. Germline CDR1 is MNHNS and CDR2 is SASEGT. The CDR3 has 12 residues. The J segment lost 8 bases and the V segment lost 6 bases, leaving 3 bases of the junction unmatched. CDR3 residues: CASSPGQGGYTF. The CDR3 bases are TGTGCCAGCAGCCCGGGACAGGGGGGCTACACCTTC.

The J gene is TRBJ1-2, the V gene TRBV5-1, with a tentative D call TRBD1 (5 bases). The CDR3 totals 15 residues. Germline CDR1 SGHRS, CDR2 YFSETQ. Trimming left V 4 bases short and J 1 base short, with 14 bases between. For the CDR3, the DNA is TGCGCCAGCAGCCGAAGTTGGGGGGATAACTATGGCTACACCTTC. It translates to CASSRSWGDNYGYTF.

The rearrangement links TRBV10-3 to TRBJ2-4; D perhaps matches TRBD2 (5 bases). Germline V CDR1 and CDR2: ENHRY, SYGVKD. This CDR3 comprises 15 residues. V was trimmed by 0 bases and J by 7 bases, leaving 13 bases between them. CDR3 DNA: TGTGCCATCAGTGAGTCGAGGGAATCGTACAACATTCAGTACTTC. This encodes CAISESRESYNIQYF.

The chain links TRBV6-6 to TRBJ1-2; no clear D. This CDR3 region has 13 residues. Germline V gene data show CDR1 as MNHNY and CDR2 as SVGAGI (reference sequence). V was trimmed by 2 bases and J by 8 bases, leaving 12 bases between them. The DNA for the CDR3 is TGTGCCAGCAGTTACGGACTGGTTGGAGGCTACACCTTC. Its protein product is CASSYGLVGGYTF.

V and J are TRBV6-1 and TRBJ1-5; 9 positions match TRBD1. V was pared by 4 bases and J by 4 bases, with 2 bases of the junction left unmatched. This CDR3 comprises 14 residues. The germline gives CDR1 MNHNS, CDR2 SASEGT. The CDR3 DNA reads as TGTGCCAGCAGTGCCGGGACAGGGAATCAGCCCCAGCATTTT. Its protein product is CASSAGTGNQPQHF.

This chain connects TRBV19 to TRBJ1-4; 8 bases match TRBD1. J lost 5 bases, V lost 4 bases, and 3 bases had no gene match. Germline CDR1 is LNHDA and CDR2 is SQIVND (reference sequence). The CDR3 sequence is 14 residues long. The CDR3 here is CASSSRTGNEKLFF. The CDR3 nucleotides read TGTGCCAGTAGTAGCCGGACAGGGAATGAAAAACTGTTTTTT. Variable domain in full (rest from reference TRBV19 and TRBJ1-4): DGGITQSPKYLFRKEGQNVTLSCEQNLNHDAMYWYRQDPGQGLRLIYYSQIVNDFQKGDIAEGYSVSREKKESFPLTVTSAQKNPTAFYLCASSSRTGNEKLFFGSGTQLSVL.

The chain uses TRBV7-6 and TRBJ2-5; 9 bases line up with TRBD2. V shed 7 bases, J shed 4 bases, and the junction held 7 bases outside the gene matches. CDR1 is SGHVS, CDR2 FNYEAQ, per germline. The length of the CDR3 is 14 residues. The CDR3 DNA follows: TGTGCCAGCAAGACTAGCGGTTGGACAGAGACCCAGTACTTC. Encoded protein: CASKTSGWTETQYF.

The chain recombines TRBV6-1 with TRBJ1-2; 8 nucleotides line up with TRBD1. The V and J ends lost 3 bases and 8 bases, in that order; junction bases with no gene match: 17. The CDR3 has 17 residues. The germline V gene encodes CDR1 MNHNS and CDR2 SASEGT. CDR3 in DNA: TGTGCCAGCAGTGATCGCCTCGAGACAGGGGCCCTGCGGGGCTACACCTTC. It is translated as CASSDRLETGALRGYTF.

The chain recombines TRBV29-1 with TRBJ2-1; D is possibly TRBD1 (6 bases). The V and J ends lost 7 bases and 4 bases respectively, with 23 bases between them. The CDR3 consists of 16 residues. Germline CDR1 SQVTM, CDR2 ANQGSEA. The chain's CDR3 is CSAQGSGPGEYNEQFF. The CDR3 nucleotides are TGCAGCGCTCAAGGGTCCGGGCCAGGGGAATACAATGAGCAGTTCTTC.

This chain connects TRBV19 to TRBJ2-5; possible D gene TRBD1, 6 bases. The V gene's germline CDR1 is LNHDA and CDR2 SQIVND (reference sequence). This CDR3 spans 13 amino acids. V was clipped by 0 bases and J by 11 bases, with 13 bases between them. CDR3 region: CASSIDEGQKQYF. DNA of the CDR3: TGTGCCAGTAGTATAGATGAAGGACAGAAGCAGTACTTC.

The chain uses TRBV5-1 and TRBJ2-2; a weak D match, TRBD1 (7 bases). Per the germline V gene, CDR1 is SGHRS and CDR2 is YFSETQ. Trimming stripped 0 bases from V and 1 base from J, with 13 bases between. The CDR3 sequence is 17 residues long. The CDR3 DNA follows: TGCGCCAGCAGCTTGGACGGAGGGGGCAGGAACACCGGGGAGCTGTTTTTT. This translates into CASSLDGGGRNTGELFF.

The chain links TRBV11-2 to TRBJ1-3; 7 bases map to TRBD1. Germline trimming cut 0 bases from V and 0 bases from J; bases unmatched to any gene: 5. The CDR3 sequence is 17 residues long. In germline, CDR1 is SGHAT, CDR2 FQNNGV. The CDR3 DNA reads as TGTGCCAGCAGCTTAGAGACAGGGCTAACCTCTGGAAACACCATATATTTT. Residues: CASSLETGLTSGNTIYF.